The present T cell receptor (beta chain) was sequenced within a study of spatial heterogeneity in lung cancer. Regarding the study as a whole: Intratumoral expanded alpha and beta TCR counts were found to track tumor mutation counts.

Time point described: sample taken at primary tumor resection. The CDR3 loop spans 16 amino acids. V lost 6 bases and J lost 3; bases outside the gene matches: 8. Germline lookup yields CDR1 LGHNA and CDR2 YSLEER. TCRdb reprocessed the 5' RACE reads via MiXCR and lists one record per CDR3 protein. This table has 9,500 to 11,000 distinct CDR3 sequences, approximately 4.7% appearing once. This clonotype was detected many times. No antigen is known for it. Being off target in a library aimed at alpha chains, this beta chain has a size of little meaning. The sequence derives from a male donor with early-stage non-small cell lung cancer. This rearrangement joins TRBV4-3 to TRBJ2-3; 11 bases are shared with TRBD2. The sample in question was lung tumor tissue, obtained at surgery. Here the CDR3 reads CASSILAGEGTDTQYF. For the CDR3, the DNA is TGCGCCAGCAGTATACTAGCGGGGGAGGGGACAGATACGCAGTATTTT.